Following are 22 T cell receptor beta chains from one sample sequenced in a study of blood T cell repertoires in COVID-19. This table comes from immunoSEQ multiplex PCR, and its TCRdb copy is limited to in-frame clones, with some not included. Counted here are hundreds of thousands of clones, about 88% occurring once; the ten biggest clones make up 3%. The sequenced sample consisted of PBMCs or T cells enriched from blood (not recorded which). The receptors stem from a woman aged 45 to 65 who had recovered from COVID-19.

This clone is a singleton in its sample. The chain employs TRBV5-1 and TRBJ1-3; 8 bases are shared with TRBD1. This CDR3 is 14 amino acids long. Germline CDR1 reads SGHRS; CDR2 reads YFSETQ. The junction had 1 base not matched to a gene; V was cut back by 3 bases and J by 2 bases. CDR3 amino acids: CASSSTGAGNTIYF. The CDR3 nucleotides are TGCGCCAGCAGCTCGACAGGGGCTGGAAACACCATATATTTT.

The rearrangement links TRBV19 to TRBJ2-2, with D possibly TRBD2 on 6 matching bases. The CDR3 sequence is 15 residues long. V lost 7 bases to trimming and J lost 0 bases, with 12 bases between them. The germline CDR1 and CDR2 sequences are LNHDA and SQIVND (reference sequence). This chain's CDR3 is CASKVAGPNTGELFF. The CDR3 region has the DNA TGTGCCAGTAAAGTGGCGGGGCCGAACACCGGGGAGCTGTTTTTT.

This clone came up a few times. The CDR3: CASSLSGRTNEKLFF. The CDR3 DNA follows: TGTGCCAGCAGTCTCTCGGGGAGAACTAATGAAAAACTGTTTTTT. The chain employs TRBV28 and TRBJ1-4; D uncertain. V was cut by 5 bases and J by 1 base, with 11 bases left in between. This CDR3 region has 15 residues. Per the germline V gene, CDR1 is MDHEN and CDR2 is SYDVKM.

This rearrangement joins TRBV6-1 to TRBJ1-2; D is undetermined. CDR1 MNHNS and CDR2 SASEGT come from the germline V gene. The length of the CDR3 is 13 residues. Deletions cut 1 base from V and 2 bases from J, with 5 bases between. CDR3 residues: CASSEDGNYGYTF. CDR3 coding DNA: TGTGCCAGCAGTGAAGACGGGAACTATGGCTACACCTTC.

This clone was seen a few times. The rearrangement uses TRBV18 and TRBJ1-5, with D perhaps matching TRBD1 (5 bases). Trimming removed 6 bases at V and 15 bases at J, with 21 bases between. The length of the CDR3 is 13 residues. From germline, CDR1 is KGHSH and CDR2 LQKENI. CDR3 bases: TGTGCCAGCTCCCAAGTGGAGGGCAGGGATTTGCATTTT. This codes for CASSQVEGRDLHF.

The table lists this clone with a count of one. The chain employs TRBV28 and TRBJ2-7, with 16 bases identical to TRBD2. Germline V gene sequence: CDR1 MDHEN, CDR2 SYDVKM. V lost 3 bases and J lost 6; bases outside the gene matches: 8. The CDR3 spans 17 residues. Here the CDR3 reads CASSLAGTSGRAGEQYF. The DNA for the CDR3 is TGTGCCAGCAGTTTGGCTGGGACTAGCGGGAGGGCTGGCGAGCAGTACTTC.

V usage is TRBV25-1 and J usage is TRBJ2-3; 9 bases agree with TRBD2. The CDR3 has 13 amino acids. V trimming: 7 bases; J trimming: 5 bases; junction bases outside the gene matches: 4. Germline values: CDR1 MGHDK, CDR2 SYGVNS. CDR3 in DNA: TGTGCCAGCAAGCGGGAGGCGGGAGATACGCAGTATTTT. This translates into CASKREAGDTQYF. Based on the CDR3 plus reference TRBV25-1 and TRBJ2-3, the full variable domain is EADIYQTPRYLVIGTGKKITLECSQTMGHDKMYWYQQDPGMELHLIHYSYGVNSTEKGDLSSESTVSRIRTEHFPLTLESARPSHTSQYLCASKREAGDTQYFGPGTRLTVL.

This rearrangement joins TRBV11-3 to TRBJ2-5; D is perhaps TRBD2 (6 bases). The CDR3 is made up of 20 amino acids. Germline assignment: CDR1 SGHNT and CDR2 YENEEA. With 0 bases removed from V and 0 bases from J, the gap between germline ends came to 23 bases. CDR3 loop: CASSLEVSGVTLMYQETQYF. CDR3 nucleotides: TGTGCCAGCAGCTTAGAAGTGTCGGGGGTCACCTTGATGTACCAAGAGACCCAGTACTTC.

The chain employs TRBV10-3 and TRBJ2-2; perhaps TRBD2 as D (5 bases). CDR1 and CDR2 (germline): ENHRY, SYGVKD. Deletions cut 2 bases from V and 7 bases from J, with 8 bases between. The CDR3 runs to 13 residues. This chain's CDR3 is CAISEAEVGELFF. The DNA of the CDR3 is TGTGCCATCAGTGAGGCGGAGGTCGGGGAGCTGTTTTTT.

The chain recombines TRBV6-5 with TRBJ2-1; 14 nucleotides align to TRBD2. Losses at the gene ends were 5 bases for V and 6 bases for J; bases not matched to a gene: 3. The CDR3 extends over 15 amino acids. Germline values: CDR1 MNHEY, CDR2 SVGAGI. DNA of the CDR3: TGTGCCAGCAGTCTCGGACTAGCGGGAGGCAATGAGCAGTTCTTC. The encoded protein is CASSLGLAGGNEQFF.

The rearrangement uses TRBV6-5 and TRBJ1-4, with D possibly TRBD1 on 6 matching bases. This CDR3 has 15 residues. V dropped 6 bases and J dropped 6 bases, with 17 bases sitting between them. The germline V gene has CDR1 MNHEY and CDR2 SVGAGI. The CDR3 region is CASSPSGGLDEKLFF. The CDR3 nucleotides read TGTGCCAGCAGCCCCTCGGGGGGGCTAGATGAAAAACTGTTTTTT.

Only a few counts were recorded for this clone. This CDR3 is CASSPGQAMREQYF. The DNA of the CDR3 is TGTGCCAGCAGCCCGGGACAAGCCATGCGCGAGCAGTACTTC. V usage is TRBV7-2 and J usage is TRBJ2-7; maybe TRBD1 (6 bases). The CDR3 consists of 14 residues. Trimming removed 5 bases at V and 6 bases at J, with 17 bases between. The germline V gene encodes CDR1 SGHTA and CDR2 FQGNSA.

The chain is built from TRBV4-3 and TRBJ1-2; no definite D call. V gave up 0 bases and J gave up 4 bases, with 12 bases separating them. This CDR3 is built from 15 residues. Germline lookup yields CDR1 LGHNA and CDR2 YSLEER. The DNA for the CDR3 is TGCGCCAGCAGCCAAGATAAGCGGTTACCCTATGGCTACACCTTC. Encoded protein: CASSQDKRLPYGYTF.

The chain links TRBV30 to TRBJ1-2; possible D gene TRBD1, 5 bases. The CDR3 extends over 17 amino acids. Germline CDR1 reads GTSNPN; CDR2 reads SVGIG (reference sequence). V was shortened by 5 bases and J by 3 bases, with 25 bases between the two germline ends. The CDR3 sequence is CAWSRGGGTRGDYGYTF. In DNA form, the CDR3 reads TGTGCCTGGTCCCGCGGGGGGGGGACGAGAGGGGACTATGGCTACACCTTC.

This chain uses TRBV6-5 with TRBJ2-5; D possibly corresponds to TRBD2 (5 bases). V was shortened by 8 bases and J by 5 bases, with 15 bases between the two germline ends. CDR1 MNHEY and CDR2 SVGAGI come from the germline V gene. CDR3 length: 13 amino acids. The CDR3 here is CASLDTWEETQYF. CDR3 nucleotide sequence: TGTGCCAGCCTCGACACATGGGAGGAGACCCAGTACTTC.

V usage is TRBV12-3 or TRBV12-4 and J usage is TRBJ1-2; 7 positions agree with TRBD1. The V gene end was trimmed by 5 bases and the J gene end by 7 bases; junction bases not matched to a gene: 7. The CDR3 has 13 amino acids. CDR3 nucleotides: TGTGCCAGCAGTCCGACAGGGACCTCTGGCTACACCTTC. Residues: CASSPTGTSGYTF.

The J gene is TRBJ1-2, the V gene TRBV28; tentatively, D is TRBD1 (6 bases). The germline gives CDR1 MDHEN, CDR2 SYDVKM. The CDR3 length is 14 residues. The V end lost 6 bases, the J end lost 5 bases, and 16 bases lay between the germline ends. CDR3 in DNA: TGTGCCAGCAGAACGCAGCAGGGGTTATATGGCTACACCTTC. Amino acid sequence: CASRTQQGLYGYTF.

The chain has TRBV13 and TRBJ1-1; D not certain. Germline lookup yields CDR1 PRHDT and CDR2 FYEKMQ (reference sequence). V dropped 7 bases and J dropped 1 base, with 7 bases sitting between them. The CDR3 loop spans 12 amino acids. Here the CDR3 reads CASKTQNTEAFF. The CDR3 DNA reads as TGTGCCAGCAAGACACAGAACACTGAAGCTTTCTTT.

This clone was recorded a few times. The genes are TRBV27 and TRBJ2-1; 8 bases agree with TRBD1. This CDR3 comprises 15 residues. CDR1 and CDR2 from the germline V gene are MNHEY and SMNVEV (reference sequence). With 6 bases clipped from V and 6 bases from J, the junction kept 10 bases outside the gene matches. The CDR3 spells CASSGRDRFSNEQFF. The CDR3 DNA sequence: TGTGCCAGCAGCGGACGGGACAGGTTCTCCAATGAGCAGTTCTTC.

The chain uses TRBV30 and TRBJ1-5, with D uncertain. The CDR3 is made up of 13 amino acids. Germline lookup yields CDR1 GTSNPN and CDR2 SVGIG (reference sequence). V was cut by 8 bases and J by 3 bases, with 14 bases left in between. DNA for the CDR3: TGTGCCGTCGGAGCCTCACACAATCAGCCCCAGCATTTT. It yields the protein CAVGASHNQPQHF.

This clone was observed a single time. The V gene is TRBV5-6, the J gene TRBJ1-2; TRBD1 is a possible D gene (5 bases). CDR1 is SGHDT and CDR2 is YYEEEE in the germline V gene. This CDR3 comprises 14 residues. Trimming shortened V by 5 bases and J by 0 bases, and 11 bases separated the two germline ends. The CDR3 sequence: CASRGRGANYGYTF. Here the CDR3 DNA reads TGTGCCAGCAGGGGGCGTGGGGCTAACTATGGCTACACCTTC. Full variable domain (rest looked up from reference TRBV5-6 and TRBJ1-2): DAGVTQSPTHLIKTRGQQVTLRCSPKSGHDTVSWYQQALGQGPQFIFQYYEEEERQRGNFPDRFSGHQFPNYSSELNVNALLLGDSALYLCASRGRGANYGYTFGSGTRLTVV.

The chain joins TRBV5-1 to TRBJ2-6, with 13 nucleotides matching TRBD2. Per germline, CDR1 SGHRS and CDR2 YFSETQ. Trimming took 2 bases from V and 1 from J; bases not matched to a gene: 6. This CDR3 spans 19 amino acids. CDR3 loop: CASSLVTSGRGSGANVLTF. CDR3 bases: TGCGCCAGCAGCTTAGTCACTAGCGGGAGGGGGTCTGGGGCCAACGTCCTGACTTTC.